This T cell receptor beta chain was sequenced during a study of shared clonotypes between healthy human individuals. Deep-level running was used for the assay. Unsorted PBMC DNA was run through sequencing on ten immunoSEQ deep assay plates. Assay: immunoSEQ multiplex PCR; the TCRdb copy retains only in-frame clones and omits some. Of approximately 480,000 clones listed, 60% to 80% were seen once; the top ten hold around 13%. The V segment lost 6 bases and the J segment 7 bases; nucleotides outside the gene matches: 8. The CDR3 has 14 residues. CDR1 is MNHEY and CDR2 is SMNVEV in the germline V gene (reference sequence). Healthy and HIV-negative, the adult donors had no recent acute infections or vaccinations. Study outcomes and limitations: Researchers sampled blood only, noting tissue repertoires likely differ.

In the case of this clone: As yet, its antigen is unknown.

The sequenced sample was PBMCs. This sequence originates from a woman between 40 and 50 years old in good health. Some clones in this sample may be carry-over from other donors' samples. The rearrangement uses TRBV27 and TRBJ2-3; 9 bases are shared with TRBD2. CDR3 sequence: CASSNSGSINTQYF. As DNA, the CDR3 is TGTGCCAGCAGCAATAGCGGGAGTATTAATACGCAGTATTTT.